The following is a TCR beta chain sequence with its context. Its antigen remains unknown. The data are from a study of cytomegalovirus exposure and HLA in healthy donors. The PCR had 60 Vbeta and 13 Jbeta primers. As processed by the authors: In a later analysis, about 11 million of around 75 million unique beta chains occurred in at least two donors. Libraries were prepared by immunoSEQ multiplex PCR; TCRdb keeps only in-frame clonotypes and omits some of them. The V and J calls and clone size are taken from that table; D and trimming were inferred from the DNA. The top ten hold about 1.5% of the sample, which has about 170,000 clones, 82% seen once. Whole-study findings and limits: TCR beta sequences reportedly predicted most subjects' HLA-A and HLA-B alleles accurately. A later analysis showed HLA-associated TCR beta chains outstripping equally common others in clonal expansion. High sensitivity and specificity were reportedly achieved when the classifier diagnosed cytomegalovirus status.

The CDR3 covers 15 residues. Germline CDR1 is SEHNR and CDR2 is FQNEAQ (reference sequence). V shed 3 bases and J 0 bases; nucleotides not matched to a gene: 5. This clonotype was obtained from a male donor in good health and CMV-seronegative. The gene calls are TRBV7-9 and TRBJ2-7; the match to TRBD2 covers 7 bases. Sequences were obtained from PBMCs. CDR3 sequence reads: CASSFGGVTSYEQYF. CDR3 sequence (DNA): TGTGCCAGCAGCTTTGGGGGGGTAACCTCCTACGAGCAGTACTTC.